A selection of T cell receptor beta chains follows, all from one sample in a study of T-cell reconstitution after alpha-beta-depleted transplantation in children. TCRdb processed the PCR reads anew with MiXCR; each CDR3 protein has one entry. The sample contains around 140,000 distinct CDR3 sequences, about 8.8% of which appear only once. The material was PBMCs, mostly from graft donor cells, obtained 180 days after TCRalphabeta/CD19-depleted stem cell transplant. The source of these receptors is a female patient aged 2 to 10 who had a stem cell transplant for congenital amegakaryocytic thrombocytopenia, so the T cells may come from the graft donor. The CDR3 runs from the conserved cysteine through the conserved F or W. D genes are given only for firm matches. Rows may omit the clone size; those that give it use once, few, many or a size class.

D: .
size: many
V: TRBV12-3/TRBV12-4
J: TRBJ1-1
CDR3: CASSFSGRGNTEAFF
DNA: TGTGCCAGCAGTTTTTCCGGCAGGGGGAACACTGAAGCTTTCTTT

D: .
size: many
V: TRBV5-1
J: TRBJ2-7
CDR3: CASSFSGALSYEQYF
DNA: TGCGCCAGCAGCTTCTCAGGGGCGCTCTCCTACGAGCAGTACTTC

D: .
size: .
V: TRBV20-1
J: TRBJ1-5
CDR3: CSASLGAGNQPQHF
DNA: TGCAGTGCTAGTCTCGGGGCCGGCAATCAGCCCCAGCATTTT

D: .
size: many
V: TRBV12-3/TRBV12-4
J: TRBJ2-1
CDR3: CASSLRRAYNEQFF
DNA: TGTGCCAGCAGTTTAAGACGAGCTTACAATGAGCAGTTCTTC

D: .
size: few
V: TRBV20-1
J: TRBJ1-6
CDR3: CSARSEAVYNSPLHF
DNA: TGCAGTGCTAGATCCGAAGCAGTCTATAATTCACCCCTCCACTTT

D: TRBD2
size: few
V: TRBV7-2
J: TRBJ2-5
CDR3: CASSKGLAGVPETQYF
DNA: TGTGCCAGCAGCAAAGGACTAGCGGGGGTCCCAGAGACCCAGTACTTC

D: .
size: many
V: TRBV12-3/TRBV12-4
J: TRBJ2-5
CDR3: CASSLGQVQYF
DNA: TGTGCCAGCAGTTTAGGACAGGTCCAGTACTTC

D: .
size: .
V: TRBV20-1
J: TRBJ1-3
CDR3: CSASQGTGNTIYF
DNA: TGCAGTGCTTCCCAGGGGACTGGAAACACCATATATTTT

D: .
size: many
V: TRBV20-1
J: TRBJ1-4
CDR3: CSARPGQRLGEKLFF
DNA: TGCAGTGCTAGGCCTGGACAGCGCCTCGGGGAAAAACTGTTTTTT

D: .
size: .
V: TRBV27
J: TRBJ2-2
CDR3: CASSLSGGWATGELFF
DNA: TGTGCCAGCAGTTTATCAGGGGGATGGGCCACCGGGGAGCTGTTTTTT

D: .
size: many
V: TRBV20-1
J: TRBJ2-2
CDR3: CSARVAGNTGELFF
DNA: TGCAGTGCTAGGGTGGCGGGGAACACCGGGGAGCTGTTTTTT

D: TRBD1
size: many
V: TRBV6-2/TRBV6-3
J: TRBJ1-2
CDR3: CASRKDRGPDGYTF
DNA: TGTGCCAGCAGAAAGGACAGGGGGCCCGATGGCTACACCTTC

D: .
size: many
V: TRBV19
J: TRBJ2-4
CDR3: CASSMTRGNIQYF
DNA: TGTGCCAGTAGTATGACGCGGGGAAACATTCAGTACTTC

D: .
size: few
V: TRBV12-3/TRBV12-4
J: TRBJ2-1
CDR3: CASSLPYNEQFF
DNA: TGTGCCAGCAGTTTACCCTACAATGAGCAGTTCTTC

D: .
size: many
V: TRBV5-1
J: TRBJ2-5
CDR3: CASSLSRQHQETQYF
DNA: TGCGCCAGCAGCTTGTCCAGACAACACCAAGAGACCCAGTACTTC

D: .
size: few
V: TRBV7-9
J: TRBJ2-1
CDR3: CASSLLGANYNEQFF
DNA: TGTGCCAGCAGCTTATTGGGGGCCAATTACAATGAGCAGTTCTTC

D: TRBD1
size: many
V: TRBV20-1
J: TRBJ1-5
CDR3: CSARVPGTGPDQPQHF
DNA: TGCAGTGCTAGAGTTCCCGGGACAGGGCCCGATCAGCCCCAGCATTTT

D: TRBD1
size: many
V: TRBV7-2
J: TRBJ2-7
CDR3: CASSLAMGQGYEQYF
DNA: TGTGCCAGCAGCTTAGCAATGGGACAGGGGTACGAGCAGTACTTC